The source of this T cell receptor beta chain is a study of early T cells in non-severe SARS-CoV-2 infection. As for the study in general: Alpha and beta chains were unpaired, from unsorted whole-blood bulk RNA.

The germline V gene encodes CDR1 SGHAT and CDR2 FQNNGV. The CDR3 consists of 15 residues. The ends were cut back, 4 bases at V and 0 bases at J, with 10 bases in the middle. This clonotype was found many times. Molecules of cDNA were individually given unique molecular identifiers that were attached to them. MiXCR, run by TCRdb on the 5' RACE reads, gives a single entry per CDR3 protein. Of about 25,000 distinct CDR3 sequences in the sample, 4.5% to 7% were seen once. The chain joins TRBV11-2 to TRBJ2-1, with a weak D call TRBD2 (6 bases). This receptor was obtained from an adult who was a healthcare worker with PCR-confirmed SARS-CoV-2 infection or an uninfected control (not recorded which). The sample taken for sequencing was whole blood. CDR3 amino acids: CASSWGTPSYNEQFF. CDR3 nucleotides: TGTGCCAGCAGCTGGGGGACTCCCTCCTACAATGAGCAGTTCTTC.